This T cell receptor beta chain was identified in a study of blood T cells in healthy people across ages. The CDR3 totals 14 residues. Germline V gene sequence: CDR1 SGHTA, CDR2 FQGNSA. The V gene end was trimmed by 4 bases and the J gene end by 5 bases; junction bases not matched to a gene: 4. Findings of the study overall: Long-lived donors carried more naive CD4+ cells and greater diversity than aged donors.

Comment on this clonotype: Its target is not known.

Primed by a sample-barcoded 5' primer and a J-beta primer mix, a second PCR proceeded for roughly 7 to 12 cycles. Using its own MiXCR run on the 5' RACE reads, TCRdb lists one record per CDR3 protein. The sample lists fewer than 2,000,000 distinct CDR3 sequences; 30% to 40% were seen once. Input material: blood. The rearrangement links TRBV7-2 to TRBJ2-5, with 10 bases identical to TRBD1. The receptor was isolated from a human donor in good health. CDR3 nucleotides: TGTGCCAGCAGCTATGACAGGGGGCGCGAGACCCAGTACTTC. It codes for CASSYDRGRETQYF.